This T cell receptor (beta chain) appears in the sequencing data of a study of tumor and adjacent non-tumor tissue in lung cancer. As for the study in general: Aged about 30 to 76 years, patients included 9 to 11 men and roughly 5 women with stage I to III disease. Samples averaged about 4.2 million productive TCRbeta reads each.

Remarks on this clonotype: As yet, its antigen is unknown. The germline gene is not matched at one end of the junction; a read error may be the cause.

The study's findings and limits: Normal lung showed higher cumulative top 100 clone frequency than tumor.

Three rounds of nested PCR, following a modified ARM-PCR protocol, produced the TCRbeta library. Via MiXCR, TCRdb re-called the multiplex PCR reads, giving one row per CDR3 protein. Of fewer than 120,000 distinct CDR3 sequences listed, around 82% are singletons. Per the germline V gene, CDR1 is MGHRA and CDR2 is YSYEKL. CDR3 length equals 16 residues. The template was RNA from unsorted bulk tissue. Donors were chemotherapy-naive, newly diagnosed lung cancer surgical patients in China, August–late 2014. Sequencing used lung tumor tissue. This receptor was obtained from a man in his 70s with non-small cell lung cancer. V gene TRBV4-1 combines with J gene TRBJ1-4, with D possibly matching TRBD1 (5 bases). Written as DNA, the CDR3 is TGCGCCAGTAGCCAAGCCCCCTTGGGGGATAATGAAAAACTGTTTTTT. It is translated as CASSQAPLGDNEKLFF.